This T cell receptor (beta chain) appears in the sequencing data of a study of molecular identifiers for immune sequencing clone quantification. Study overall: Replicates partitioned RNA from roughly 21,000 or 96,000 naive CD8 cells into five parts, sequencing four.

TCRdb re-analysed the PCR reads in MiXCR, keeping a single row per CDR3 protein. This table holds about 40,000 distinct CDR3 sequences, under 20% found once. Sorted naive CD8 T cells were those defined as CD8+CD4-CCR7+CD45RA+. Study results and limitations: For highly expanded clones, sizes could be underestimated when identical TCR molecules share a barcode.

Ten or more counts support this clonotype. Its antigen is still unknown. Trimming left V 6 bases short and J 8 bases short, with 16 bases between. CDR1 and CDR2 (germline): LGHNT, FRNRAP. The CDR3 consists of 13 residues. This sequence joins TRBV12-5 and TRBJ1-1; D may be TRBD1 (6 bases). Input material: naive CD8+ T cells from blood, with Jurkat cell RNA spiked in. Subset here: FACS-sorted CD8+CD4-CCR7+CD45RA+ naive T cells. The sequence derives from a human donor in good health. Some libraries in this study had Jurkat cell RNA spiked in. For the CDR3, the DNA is TGTGCTAGTGGAGAATGGGGGGGCACGGAAGCTTTCTTT. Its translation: CASGEWGGTEAFF.